A single sample is the source of the 23 T cell receptor beta chains below, sequenced in a study of control samples from healthy donors and cancer patients. TCRdb's table, derived via immunoSEQ multiplex PCR, lists solely in-frame clones and lacks some. This sample has some 130,000 clones, with roughly 95% found just once. Sequencing was done on a sample of blood. Source of these receptors: a man aged 25 to 40 in good health.

The chain couples TRBV4-1 to TRBJ2-7; TRBD1 or TRBD2 may be the D gene (5 bases each). CDR3 length equals 15 residues. From germline, CDR1 is MGHRA and CDR2 YSYEKL. Trimming cost V 1 base and J 3 bases, with 13 bases left between them. The DNA of the CDR3 is TGCGCCAGCAGCCAAGTGGCCGGGACCCACTACGAGCAGTACTTC. Protein: CASSQVAGTHYEQYF.

Of note for this clone: Other DNA sequences of this sample code for an identical CDR3. J is TRBJ2-7 and V is TRBV4-3; the match to TRBD1 covers 7 bases. The CDR3 is 14 amino acids. Germline values: CDR1 LGHNA, CDR2 YSLEER. V lost 1 base to trimming and J lost 2 bases; unmatched junction nucleotides: 2. The CDR3 nucleotides are TGCGCCAGCAGCCAAGGACAGGGTGCCTACGAGCAGTACTTC. Amino acids: CASSQGQGAYEQYF.

This chain joins TRBV5-4 and TRBJ2-5; 8 bases agree with TRBD2. With 3 bases clipped from V and 4 bases from J, the junction kept 8 bases outside the gene matches. Germline V gene sequence: CDR1 SGHNT, CDR2 YYREEE (reference sequence). The CDR3 has 15 residues. CDR3 DNA sequence: TGTGCCAGCAGCTCGAGGCGGGGGGCCGGAGAGACCCAGTACTTC. It yields the protein CASSSRRGAGETQYF.

The rearrangement joins TRBV28 to TRBJ1-1, with 10 bases that match TRBD1. Trimming removed 6 bases from V and 5 bases from J; junction bases left unmatched: 3. There are 13 residues in the CDR3. CDR1 is MDHEN and CDR2 is SYDVKM in the germline V gene. Here the CDR3 reads CASRDRGKTEAFF. For the CDR3, the DNA is TGTGCCAGCAGGGACAGGGGGAAGACTGAAGCTTTCTTT.

The V and J genes are TRBV4-2 and TRBJ1-2; D unclear. CDR1 is LGHNA, CDR2 YNFKEQ, per germline. This CDR3 spans 15 amino acids. Trimming pared 0 bases from V and 1 base from J, leaving 9 bases between. CDR3 sequence: CASSQDMNGNYGYTF. CDR3 in DNA: TGTGCCAGCAGCCAAGATATGAACGGTAACTATGGCTACACCTTC.

V gene TRBV6-4 combines with J gene TRBJ1-3; D possibly corresponds to TRBD1 (6 bases). Trimming cost V 4 bases and J 4 bases, with 14 bases left between them. The length of the CDR3 is 15 residues. Germline V gives CDR1 MRHNA, CDR2 SNTAGT. This chain's CDR3 is CASSATTGGGNTIYF. The CDR3 DNA follows: TGTGCCAGCAGTGCCACGACAGGAGGAGGAAACACCATATATTTT.

The V call is TRBV3-1 (or the pseudogene TRBV3-2), the J call TRBJ2-5; D not resolved. The CDR3 is 16 residues long. Per germline, CDR1 LGHDT and CDR2 YNNKEL (reference sequence). Trimming cost V 2 bases and J 5 bases, with 18 bases left between them. Written as DNA, the CDR3 is TGTGCCAGCAGCCAACCTCCGGCATTTCTACCCGAGACCCAGTACTTC. Protein: CASSQPPAFLPETQYF.

The CDR3 loop is CASSLVRTNYGYTF. The CDR3 DNA is TGTGCCAGCAGTTTGGTCAGGACGAACTATGGCTACACCTTC. This sequence joins TRBV28 and TRBJ1-2, with D unresolved. Trimming left V 3 bases short and J 2 bases short, with 10 bases between. The CDR3 has 14 residues. From germline, CDR1 is MDHEN and CDR2 SYDVKM.

The CDR3 DNA reads as TGTGCCACCGATCGTGGGGGCGGAATCGGGGAGCTGTTTTTT. Amino acid sequence: CATDRGGGIGELFF. The chain employs TRBV24-1 and TRBJ2-2, with D possibly being TRBD1 (6 bases). Germline CDR1 is KGHDR and CDR2 is SFDVKD. V dropped 9 bases and J dropped 7 bases, with 17 bases sitting between them. This CDR3 has 14 amino acids.

The chain combines TRBV7-2 with TRBJ1-2, with unresolved D. Trimming removed 5 bases from V and 4 bases from J, with 11 bases in between. This CDR3 region has 13 residues. Looked up from germline, CDR1 is SGHTA and CDR2 is FQGNSA. The CDR3 loop is CASSVQAVYGYTF. For the CDR3, the DNA is TGTGCCAGCAGCGTTCAGGCGGTCTATGGCTACACCTTC.

The J gene is TRBJ2-1, the V gene TRBV5-6; 7 nucleotides agree with TRBD2. J was trimmed by 9 bases and V by 9 bases; bases with no gene match: 18. The CDR3 is 15 residues long. Germline V gene sequence: CDR1 SGHDT, CDR2 YYEEEE. This CDR3 reads CATCRRLAVNCEQFF. The CDR3 DNA is TGTGCCACCTGTCGTCGGCTAGCGGTAAACTGTGAGCAGTTCTTC.

This clone came up once. CDR3 loop: CASSYTVLSEGYTF. The DNA for the CDR3 is TGTGCCAGCAGTTACACCGTCCTCAGTGAGGGCTACACCTTC. The chain employs TRBV6-6 and TRBJ1-2; no firm D call. V lost 2 bases to trimming and J lost 8 bases, with 15 bases between them. Germline CDR1 is MNHNY and CDR2 is SVGAGI (reference sequence). The CDR3 is made up of 14 amino acids.

This clone was counted a single time. This CDR3 is CASSTDRALAEAFF. DNA for the CDR3: TGTGCCAGTAGTACGGACAGGGCTCTCGCTGAAGCTTTCTTT. The V gene is TRBV19, the J gene TRBJ1-1, with 8 nucleotides matching TRBD1. V shed 4 bases, J shed 6 bases, and the junction held 7 bases outside the gene matches. CDR1 LNHDA and CDR2 SQIVND come from the germline V gene (reference sequence). The CDR3 contains 14 residues.

This rearrangement joins TRBV6-1 to TRBJ1-4, with 10 bases that match TRBD1. V was clipped by 2 bases and J by 12 bases; unmatched bases: 6. This CDR3 comprises 14 residues. The germline V gene encodes CDR1 MNHNS and CDR2 SASEGT. CDR3 in amino acids: CASSEWGTGVELFF. For the CDR3, the DNA is TGTGCCAGCAGTGAATGGGGGACAGGGGTGGAACTGTTTTTT.

The V and J genes are TRBV6-5 and TRBJ2-5; 8 bases are a match to TRBD1. The germline gives CDR1 MNHEY, CDR2 SVGAGI. The CDR3 runs 14 residues. J lost 7 bases, V lost 3 bases, and 7 bases had no gene match. The CDR3 reads CASSYSTGAGTQYF. DNA for the CDR3: TGTGCCAGCAGTTATTCGACAGGGGCAGGGACCCAGTACTTC.

The rearrangement joins TRBV21-1 to TRBJ2-5. TRBV21-1 is classified as a pseudogene. The CDR3 sequence is 17 residues long. The CDR3 DNA sequence: TGTGCCAGCAGCACTCACTCTAGGGAAGGTTTCCAAGAGACCCAGTACTTC. Translating it yields CASSTHSREGFQETQYF.

The chain combines TRBV7-9 with TRBJ1-6; unclear D gene. The CDR3 length is 15 residues. The V gene lost 1 base and the J gene lost 0 bases, with 4 bases spanning the gap. The germline V gene encodes CDR1 SEHNR and CDR2 FQNEAQ (reference sequence). CDR3 sequence reads: CASSLGYSYNSPLHF. The CDR3 coding sequence is TGTGCCAGCAGCTTAGGTTACTCCTATAATTCACCCCTCCACTTT.

The chain carries TRBV7-2 and TRBJ2-3; 12 bases match TRBD2. After removal of 5 bases from V and 1 base from J, the junction contained 4 bases not matched to a gene. CDR3 length equals 16 residues. The germline gives CDR1 SGHTA, CDR2 FQGNSA. The CDR3 protein is CASSRRLAGGTDTQYF. CDR3 bases: TGTGCCAGCAGCCGTAGACTAGCGGGGGGCACAGATACGCAGTATTTT.

The gene calls are TRBV19 and TRBJ1-2; TRBD1 matches 11 bases. Germline V gives CDR1 LNHDA, CDR2 SQIVND (reference sequence). The CDR3 sequence is 13 residues long. Germline trimming cut 5 bases from V and 6 bases from J; bases unmatched to any gene: 2. Written as DNA, the CDR3 is TGTGCCAGTAGTCGGGGACAGGGGGATGGCTACACCTTC. Translated, it gives CASSRGQGDGYTF.

The CDR3, as DNA: TGTGCCAGTCATACCCCCCGTCAGCCCCAGCATTTT. It yields the protein CASHTPRQPQHF. The chain uses TRBV28 and TRBJ1-5; D is unclear. V lost 9 bases to trimming and J lost 6 bases, with 12 bases between them. Germline V gene sequence: CDR1 MDHEN, CDR2 SYDVKM. The CDR3 loop spans 12 amino acids.

This clone has only one observation. V gene TRBV5-4 combines with J gene TRBJ1-1, with D perhaps matching TRBD1 (6 bases). CDR3 length: 15 amino acids. Trimming removed 2 bases from V and 4 bases from J, with 15 bases in between. Germline lookup yields CDR1 SGHNT and CDR2 YYREEE (reference sequence). This CDR3 is CASSLLVGGGTEAFF. The DNA of the CDR3 is TGTGCCAGCAGCTTATTGGTGGGAGGGGGCACTGAAGCTTTCTTT.

This chain joins TRBV6-5 and TRBJ1-2; D might be TRBD1 (5 bases). V dropped 0 bases and J dropped 4 bases, with 9 bases sitting between them. CDR1 is MNHEY and CDR2 is SVGAGI in the germline V gene. The CDR3 length is 14 residues. CDR3 protein: CASSYSAGGYGYTF. The CDR3 region has the DNA TGTGCCAGCAGTTACTCGGCGGGGGGCTATGGCTACACCTTC.

The V call is TRBV6-4, the J call TRBJ2-1; weak D call: TRBD1 (5 bases). This CDR3 region has 15 residues. The V gene's germline CDR1 is MRHNA and CDR2 SNTAGT. Trimming took 4 bases from V and 7 from J, leaving 17 bases between them. This CDR3 reads CASSGGKGEGNEQFF. The CDR3 region has the DNA TGTGCCAGCAGTGGAGGCAAAGGGGAAGGGAATGAGCAGTTCTTC.